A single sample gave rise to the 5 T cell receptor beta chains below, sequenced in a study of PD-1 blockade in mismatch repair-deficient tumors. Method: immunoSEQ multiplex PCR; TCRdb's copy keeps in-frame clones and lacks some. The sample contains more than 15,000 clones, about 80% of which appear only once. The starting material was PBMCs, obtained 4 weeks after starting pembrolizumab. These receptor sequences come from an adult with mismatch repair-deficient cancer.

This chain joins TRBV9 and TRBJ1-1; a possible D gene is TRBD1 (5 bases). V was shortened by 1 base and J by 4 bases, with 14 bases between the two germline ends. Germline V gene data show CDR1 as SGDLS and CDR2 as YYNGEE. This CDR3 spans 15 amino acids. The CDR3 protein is CASSVQGLRGTEAFF. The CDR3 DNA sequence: TGTGCCAGCAGCGTACAGGGATTAAGAGGCACTGAAGCTTTCTTT.

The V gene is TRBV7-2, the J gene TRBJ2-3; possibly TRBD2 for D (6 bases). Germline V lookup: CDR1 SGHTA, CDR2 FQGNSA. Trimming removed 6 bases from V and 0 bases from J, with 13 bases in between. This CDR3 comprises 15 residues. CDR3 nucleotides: TGTGCCAGCAGTCTAGAGCGGGCTAGCACAGATACGCAGTATTTT. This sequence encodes CASSLERASTDTQYF.

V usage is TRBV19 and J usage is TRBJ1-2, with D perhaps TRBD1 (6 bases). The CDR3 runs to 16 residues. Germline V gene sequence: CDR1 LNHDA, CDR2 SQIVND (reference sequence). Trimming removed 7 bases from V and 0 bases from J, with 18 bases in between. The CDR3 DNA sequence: TGTGCCAGTATCGCGAAGACAGGAGCCTCTAACTATGGCTACACCTTC. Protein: CASIAKTGASNYGYTF. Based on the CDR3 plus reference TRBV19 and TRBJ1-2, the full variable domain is DGGITQSPKYLFRKEGQNVTLSCEQNLNHDAMYWYRQDPGQGLRLIYYSQIVNDFQKGDIAEGYSVSREKKESFPLTVTSAQKNPTAFYLCASIAKTGASNYGYTFGSGTRLTVV.

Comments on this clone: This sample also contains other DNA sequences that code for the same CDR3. CDR3 sequence (DNA): TGCGCCAGCAGCCTCGGCCTAGCGGAATCCACAGATACGCAGTATTTT. Its translation is CASSLGLAESTDTQYF. The rearrangement uses TRBV5-1 and TRBJ2-3, with TRBD2 matching 7 bases. This CDR3 has 16 residues. With V trimmed by 4 bases and J by 2 bases, 10 bases remained unmatched. Germline V CDR1 and CDR2: SGHRS, YFSETQ.

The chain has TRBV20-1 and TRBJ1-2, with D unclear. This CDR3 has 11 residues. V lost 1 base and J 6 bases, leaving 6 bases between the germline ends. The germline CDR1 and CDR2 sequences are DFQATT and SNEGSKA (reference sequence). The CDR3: CSARGLDGYTF. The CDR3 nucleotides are TGCAGTGCTAGAGGACTCGATGGCTACACCTTC.